The source of this T cell receptor (beta chain) is a study of chemoradiotherapy in HPV16-positive cancers (dated by TCRdb to between 2022 and 2023). At the level of the whole study: Candidate HPV-specific T-cell clones and common TCR motifs were defined through functional T-cell assays on cells from two HPV16-positive patients. The study asked whether T-cell immunity against the HPV oncoproteins E6 and E7 changes during chemoradiotherapy and whether it affects survival. The candidate HPV-specific TCRs and motifs were then tracked in TCR repertoires from more than 85 patients with HPV-related cancers. Study-level results and caveats: Only two HPV16-positive patients were used to derive the functional definition of HPV-specific T cells, and the survival association was reported for HPV16-positive patients. Among HPV16-positive patients, expansion of HPV-responsive T cells during chemoradiotherapy was associated with better recurrence-free survival. Expansion of candidate HPV-specific clones and E7-related TCR motifs was observed in the tumor microenvironment during treatment, whereas no such expansion was observed for non-HPV-specific T cells.

Libraries came from the immunoSEQ multiplex PCR assay. Sourced from immuneACCESS, this table was stored by TCRdb with only in-frame sequences that have V and J called. A share of the clones is absent; for the studies checked, an unresolved V gene accounts for under half, and the remainder has no known explanation. Present in this sample are 30,000 to 40,000 clones, roughly nine tenths of which were seen just once. The ten largest clonotypes hold around 3% of the sample. Trimming takes 5 bases from V and 7 bases from J, and the germline ends sit 12 bases apart. The CDR3, cysteine through phenylalanine, is 13 amino acids long. The retained sequence is limited to the CDR3, 39 bases, with the frame set at the first base. According to the germline V gene (reference sequence), CDR1 reads GTSNPN and CDR2 reads SVGIG. A note on this clone: The antigen it recognizes is unknown. No much larger clonotype is one base removed from it; base qualities were not supplied.

Repertoires were sampled multiple times during chemoradiotherapy, which allowed clonal expansion in the tumor microenvironment to be followed. This sequence was found in a human donor with HPV-associated anogenital cancer. The sequenced sample was blood, obtained from a patient who underwent chemoradiotherapy. The rearrangement combines TRBV30 with TRBJ2-6, with a tentative D gene TRBD1 over 6 matching bases. The CDR3 region has the sequence CAWGQYQANVLTF. The sequence in DNA is TGTGCCTGGGGACAGTACCAAGCCAACGTCCTGACTTTC. Supplemented by the reference TRBV30 and TRBJ2-6 proteins around the CDR3, the complete variable domain is SQTIHQWPATLVQPVGSPLSLECTVEGTSNPNLYWYRQAAGRGLQLLFYSVGIGQISSEVPQNLSASRPQDRQFILSSKKLLLSDSGFYLCAWGQYQANVLTFGAGSRLTVL.